The sequence of this T cell receptor (beta chain) was determined in a study of blood T cell repertoires in COVID-19. Study information: Samples representing acute and convalescent COVID-19 were sourced from the United States, Italy and Spain.

Germline CDR1 and CDR2: SQVTM and ANQGSEA. The CDR3 is 14 amino acids. With V trimmed by 5 bases and J by 5 bases, 12 bases remained unmatched. TCRdb's copy holds only in-frame clones and misses some; the assay was immunoSEQ multiplex PCR. The table lists 140,000 or so clones, around 90% of them singletons. The sample comprised peripheral blood. This clonotype was sampled from a man in his 60s with active or convalescent COVID-19. The rearrangement links TRBV29-1 to TRBJ2-7; 7 bases are a match to TRBD1. This CDR3 reads CSVLTGQRSDEQYF. The CDR3 DNA reads as TGCAGCGTTCTTACGGGACAGAGATCGGACGAGCAGTACTTC.